This T cell receptor (beta chain) was captured in a study of shared T cell receptors in the human thymus. Assay used: immunoSEQ multiplex PCR; TCRdb lists only in-frame clones, some missing. Of under 850,000 clones listed, roughly 90% were seen once; the top ten hold 0.0085% to 0.012%. Germline CDR1 and CDR2: SGHRS and YFSETQ. V was shortened by 0 bases and J by 0 bases, with 12 bases between the two germline ends. This CDR3 has 17 amino acids. These data are also associated with another study on human thymus T cells. Turning to that study: Related research examined unrelated individuals and reported that their thymic repertoires overlapped highly.

Sequenced input: thymocytes. This chain uses TRBV5-1 with TRBJ1-4; D remains ambiguous. The receptor was derived from a boy younger than two with a congenital heart defect. DNA for the CDR3: TGCGCCAGCAGCTTGGCACCAAACAGTGCAACTAATGAAAAACTGTTTTTT. Translating gives CASSLAPNSATNEKLFF.